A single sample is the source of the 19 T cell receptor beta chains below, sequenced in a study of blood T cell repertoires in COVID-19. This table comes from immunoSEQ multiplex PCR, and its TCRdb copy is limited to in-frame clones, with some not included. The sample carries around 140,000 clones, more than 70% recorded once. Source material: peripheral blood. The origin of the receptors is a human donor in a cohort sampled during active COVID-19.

Here the CDR3 reads CASSVGHSADTQYF. The DNA for the CDR3 is TGTGCCAGTAGTGTGGGACACAGCGCAGATACGCAGTATTTT. The chain combines TRBV19 with TRBJ2-3; D might be TRBD1 (6 bases). Per germline, CDR1 LNHDA and CDR2 SQIVND (reference sequence). V lost 5 bases and J 4 bases, leaving 13 bases between the germline ends. The CDR3 extends over 14 amino acids. The full variable domain, completed using reference TRBV19 and TRBJ2-3, is DGGITQSPKYLFRKEGQNVTLSCEQNLNHDAMYWYRQDPGQGLRLIYYSQIVNDFQKGDIAEGYSVSREKKESFPLTVTSAQKNPTAFYLCASSVGHSADTQYFGPGTRLTVL.

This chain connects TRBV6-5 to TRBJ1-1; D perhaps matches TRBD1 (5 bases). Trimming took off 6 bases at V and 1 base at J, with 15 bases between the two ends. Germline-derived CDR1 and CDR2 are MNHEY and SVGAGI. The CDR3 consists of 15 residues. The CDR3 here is CASRPYRGGNTEAFF. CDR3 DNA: TGTGCCAGCAGACCTTACCGGGGGGGGAACACTGAAGCTTTCTTT.

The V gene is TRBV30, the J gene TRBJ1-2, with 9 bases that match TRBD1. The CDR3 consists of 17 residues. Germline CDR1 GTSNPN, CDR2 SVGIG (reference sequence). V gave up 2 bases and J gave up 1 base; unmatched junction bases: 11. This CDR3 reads CAWSPPGTGLRNYGYTF. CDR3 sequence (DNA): TGTGCCTGGAGTCCTCCCGGGACAGGGCTTCGTAACTATGGCTACACCTTC.

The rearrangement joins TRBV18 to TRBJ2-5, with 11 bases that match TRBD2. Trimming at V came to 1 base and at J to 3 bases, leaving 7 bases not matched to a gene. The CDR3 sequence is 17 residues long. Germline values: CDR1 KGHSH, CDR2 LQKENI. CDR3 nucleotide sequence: TGTGCCAGCTCACCACGGCCTAGCGGGGGGCCAAAAGAGACCCAGTACTTC. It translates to CASSPRPSGGPKETQYF.

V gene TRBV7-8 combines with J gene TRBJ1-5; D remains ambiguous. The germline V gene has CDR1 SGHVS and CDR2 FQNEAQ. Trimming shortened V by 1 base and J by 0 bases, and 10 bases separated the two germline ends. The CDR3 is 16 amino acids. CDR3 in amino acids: CASSLGAVYSNQPQHF. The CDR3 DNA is TGTGCCAGCAGCTTAGGGGCAGTTTATAGCAATCAGCCCCAGCATTTT.

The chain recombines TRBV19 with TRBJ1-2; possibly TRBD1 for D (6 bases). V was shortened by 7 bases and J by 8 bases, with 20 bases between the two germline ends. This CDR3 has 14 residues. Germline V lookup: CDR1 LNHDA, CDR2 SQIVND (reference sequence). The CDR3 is CASNSGTTTRGYTF. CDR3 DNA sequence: TGTGCCAGTAACTCCGGGACAACCACTCGGGGCTACACCTTC. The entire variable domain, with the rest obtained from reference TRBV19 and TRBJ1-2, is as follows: DGGITQSPKYLFRKEGQNVTLSCEQNLNHDAMYWYRQDPGQGLRLIYYSQIVNDFQKGDIAEGYSVSREKKESFPLTVTSAQKNPTAFYLCASNSGTTTRGYTFGSGTRLTVV.

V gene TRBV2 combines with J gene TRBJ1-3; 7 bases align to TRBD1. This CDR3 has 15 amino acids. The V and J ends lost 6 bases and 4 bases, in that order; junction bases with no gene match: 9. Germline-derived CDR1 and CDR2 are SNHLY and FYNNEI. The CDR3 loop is CASRGARGRGNTIYF. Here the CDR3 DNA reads TGTGCCAGCAGGGGGGCGAGGGGGCGAGGAAACACCATATATTTT.

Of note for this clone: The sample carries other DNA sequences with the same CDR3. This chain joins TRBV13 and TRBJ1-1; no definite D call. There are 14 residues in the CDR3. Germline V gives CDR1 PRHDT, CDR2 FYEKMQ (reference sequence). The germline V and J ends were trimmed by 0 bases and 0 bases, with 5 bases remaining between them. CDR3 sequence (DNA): TGTGCCAGCAGCTTAGGACAGATGAACACTGAAGCTTTCTTT. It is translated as CASSLGQMNTEAFF.

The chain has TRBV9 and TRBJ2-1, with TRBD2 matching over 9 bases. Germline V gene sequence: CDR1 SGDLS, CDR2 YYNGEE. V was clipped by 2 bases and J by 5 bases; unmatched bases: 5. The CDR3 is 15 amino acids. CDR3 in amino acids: CASSVWASGDNEQFF. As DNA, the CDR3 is TGTGCCAGCAGCGTGTGGGCTAGCGGGGACAATGAGCAGTTCTTC.

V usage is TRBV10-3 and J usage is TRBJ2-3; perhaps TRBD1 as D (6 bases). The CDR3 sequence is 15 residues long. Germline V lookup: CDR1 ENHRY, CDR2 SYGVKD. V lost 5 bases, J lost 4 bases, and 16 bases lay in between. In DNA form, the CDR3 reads TGTGCCATCAGTCGACAGCAGTCAGGGGCAGATACGCAGTATTTT. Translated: CAISRQQSGADTQYF.

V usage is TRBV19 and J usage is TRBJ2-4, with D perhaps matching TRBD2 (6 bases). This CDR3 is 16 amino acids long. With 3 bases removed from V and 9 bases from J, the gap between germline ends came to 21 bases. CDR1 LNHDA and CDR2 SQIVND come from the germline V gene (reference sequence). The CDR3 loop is CASSIWLATRGSIQYF. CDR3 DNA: TGTGCCAGTAGTATTTGGCTAGCGACCCGAGGGAGCATTCAGTACTTC.

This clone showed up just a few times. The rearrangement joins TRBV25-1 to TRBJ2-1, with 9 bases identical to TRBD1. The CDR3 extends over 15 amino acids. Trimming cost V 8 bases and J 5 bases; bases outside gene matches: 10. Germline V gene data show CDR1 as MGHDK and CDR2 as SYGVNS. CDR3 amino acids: CASVRTGGYNNEQFF. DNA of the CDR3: TGTGCCAGCGTAAGAACAGGGGGCTATAACAATGAGCAGTTCTTC.

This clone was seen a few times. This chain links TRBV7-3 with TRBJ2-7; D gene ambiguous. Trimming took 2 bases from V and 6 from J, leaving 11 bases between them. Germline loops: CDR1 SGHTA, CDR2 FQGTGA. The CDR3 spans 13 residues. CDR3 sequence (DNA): TGTGCCAGCAGCTTAGGCCCCGACTCCGAGCAGTACTTC. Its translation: CASSLGPDSEQYF.

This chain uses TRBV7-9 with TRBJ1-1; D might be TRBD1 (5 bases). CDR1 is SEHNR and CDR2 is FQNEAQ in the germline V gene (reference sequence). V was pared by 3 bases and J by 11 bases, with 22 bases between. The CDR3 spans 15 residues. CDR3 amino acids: CASSLALGVAGSAFF. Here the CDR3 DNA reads TGTGCCAGCAGCTTGGCCCTGGGGGTTGCGGGGTCCGCTTTCTTT.

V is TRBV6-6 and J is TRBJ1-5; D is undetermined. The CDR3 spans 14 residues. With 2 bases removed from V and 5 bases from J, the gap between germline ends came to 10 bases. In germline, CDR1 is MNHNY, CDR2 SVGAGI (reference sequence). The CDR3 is CASSYPEGDQPQHF. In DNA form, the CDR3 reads TGTGCCAGCAGTTACCCGGAAGGAGATCAGCCCCAGCATTTT.

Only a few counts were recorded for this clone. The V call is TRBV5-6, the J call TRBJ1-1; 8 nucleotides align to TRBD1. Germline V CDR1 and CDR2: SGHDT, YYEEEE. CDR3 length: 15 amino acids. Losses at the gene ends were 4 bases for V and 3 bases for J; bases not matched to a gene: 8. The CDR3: CASSLDRGSYTEAFF. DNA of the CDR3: TGTGCCAGCAGCCTCGACAGGGGATCGTACACTGAAGCTTTCTTT.

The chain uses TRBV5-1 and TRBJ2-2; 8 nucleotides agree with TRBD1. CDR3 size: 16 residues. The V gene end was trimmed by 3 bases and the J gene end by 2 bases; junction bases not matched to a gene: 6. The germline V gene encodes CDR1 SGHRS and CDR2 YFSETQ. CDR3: CASSSGGTGNTGELFF. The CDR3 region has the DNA TGCGCCAGCAGCTCAGGTGGGACAGGAAACACCGGGGAGCTGTTTTTT. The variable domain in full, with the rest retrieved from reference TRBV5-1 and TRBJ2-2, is KAGVTQTPRYLIKTRGQQVTLSCSPISGHRSVSWYQQTPGQGLQFLFEYFSETQRNKGNFPGRFSGRQFSNSRSEMNVSTLELGDSALYLCASSSGGTGNTGELFFGEGSRLTVL.

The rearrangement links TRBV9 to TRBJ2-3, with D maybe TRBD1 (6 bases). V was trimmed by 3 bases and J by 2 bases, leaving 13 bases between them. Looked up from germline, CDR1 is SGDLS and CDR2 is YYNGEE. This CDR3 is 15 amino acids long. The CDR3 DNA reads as TGTGCCAGCAGCGAGACAGGTTGGAACACAGATACGCAGTATTTT. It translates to CASSETGWNTDTQYF. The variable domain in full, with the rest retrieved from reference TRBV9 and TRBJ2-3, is DSGVTQTPKHLITATGQRVTLRCSPRSGDLSVYWYQQSLDQGLQFLIQYYNGEERAKGNILERFSAQQFPDLHSELNLSSLELGDSALYFCASSETGWNTDTQYFGPGTRLTVL.

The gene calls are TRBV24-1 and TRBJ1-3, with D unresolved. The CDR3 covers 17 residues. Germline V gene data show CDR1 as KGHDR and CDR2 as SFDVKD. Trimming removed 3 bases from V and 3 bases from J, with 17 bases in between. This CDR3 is CATSDGVAGGIGNTIYF. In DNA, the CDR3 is TGTGCCACCAGTGATGGGGTTGCAGGAGGCATTGGAAACACCATATATTTT.